Below are 12 T cell receptor beta chains sequenced from a single sample in a study of blood T cell repertoires in COVID-19 (dated by TCRdb to 2020 to 2022). The receptor library was made with the immunoSEQ multiplex PCR assay. Here the immuneACCESS table is served through TCRdb, limited to in-frame sequences with V and J called. Missing clones are a known gap in these copies; in checked studies unresolved V genes cover under half, and the rest lacks a known reason. Recorded for this sample are approximately 210,000 clones; 85% to 90% of them occurred a single time. The ten largest account for 14% to 15% of the sample. The sequencing input was PBMCs or T cells enriched from blood (not recorded which). The receptors here all came from a woman between 45 and 60 years old with acute COVID-19.

The chain joins TRBV7-9 to TRBJ1-1, with 7 bases that match TRBD1. Trimming at V came to 5 bases and at J to 2 bases, leaving 5 bases not matched to a gene. In germline, CDR1 is SEHNR, CDR2 FQNEAQ (reference sequence). The CDR3 contains 14 residues. CDR3 amino acids: CASSPGTANTEAFF. The CDR3 DNA sequence: TGTGCCAGCAGCCCAGGGACAGCCAACACTGAAGCTTTCTTT.

V gene TRBV5-1 combines with J gene TRBJ2-1; D is undetermined. This CDR3 has 16 amino acids. With 9 bases removed from V and 0 bases from J, the gap between germline ends came to 19 bases. CDR1 and CDR2 (germline): SGHRS, YFSETQ. CDR3 sequence (DNA): TGCGCCACATACGTCGAACCGCCGAGCTCCTACAATGAGCAGTTCTTC. Translating gives CATYVEPPSSYNEQFF.

The chain has TRBV9 and TRBJ1-1; D unresolved. Per germline, CDR1 SGDLS and CDR2 YYNGEE. The CDR3 loop spans 14 amino acids. The V end lost 0 bases, the J end lost 2 bases, and 8 bases lay between the germline ends. CDR3: CASSVAGRNTEAFF. CDR3 bases: TGTGCCAGCAGCGTAGCGGGTAGAAACACTGAAGCTTTCTTT. The full variable domain, with the rest looked up from reference TRBV9 and TRBJ1-1, is DSGVTQTPKHLITATGQRVTLRCSPRSGDLSVYWYQQSLDQGLQFLIQYYNGEERAKGNILERFSAQQFPDLHSELNLSSLELGDSALYFCASSVAGRNTEAFFGQGTRLTVV.

This clone showed up just a few times. The chain has TRBV6-2 or TRBV6-3 and TRBJ2-2; 11 nucleotides agree with TRBD2. V lost 2 bases, J lost 7 bases, and 12 bases stayed unmatched. The CDR3 has 18 residues. Per germline, CDR1 MNHEY and CDR2 SVGEGT. CDR3 nucleotides: TGTGCCAGCAGTTACGACGGGGCCAGACTAGCGGGGATCGGGGAGCTGTTTTTT. As protein: CASSYDGARLAGIGELFF.

This chain links TRBV10-3 with TRBJ1-1; D is unresolved. CDR3 size: 14 residues. Germline loops: CDR1 ENHRY, CDR2 SYGVKD. V dropped 2 bases and J dropped 1 base, with 8 bases sitting between them. This CDR3 is CAISEKGGNTEAFF. CDR3 DNA sequence: TGTGCCATCAGTGAGAAGGGAGGGAACACTGAAGCTTTCTTT.

V is TRBV28 and J is TRBJ1-2; D remains ambiguous. The CDR3 totals 15 residues. Germline V CDR1 and CDR2: MDHEN, SYDVKM. Trimming stripped 5 bases from V and 4 bases from J, with 17 bases between. The CDR3 DNA follows: TGTGCCAGCAGTCTGCCTACCGGGTCCACCTATGGCTACACCTTC. Amino acids: CASSLPTGSTYGYTF.

The gene calls are TRBV27 and TRBJ2-7; TRBD1 aligns across 7 bases. Per germline, CDR1 MNHEY and CDR2 SMNVEV (reference sequence). J lost 3 bases, V lost 8 bases, and 13 bases had no gene match. The CDR3 consists of 15 residues. CDR3 amino acids: CASAGHTGTDYEQYF. The DNA for the CDR3 is TGTGCCAGCGCCGGGCATACCGGGACAGACTACGAGCAGTACTTC.

This clone was seen once. The chain links TRBV5-7 to TRBJ1-5; 8 nucleotides agree with TRBD1. TRBV5-7 is classed as an ORF, of uncertain function. The V gene end was trimmed by 4 bases and the J gene end by 3 bases; junction bases not matched to a gene: 6. CDR3 size: 15 residues. The CDR3 protein is CASSEDRAVNQPQHF. CDR3 bases: TGTGCCAGCAGCGAGGACAGGGCGGTCAATCAGCCCCAGCATTTT.

V usage is TRBV28 and J usage is TRBJ1-1, with D uncertain. The V end lost 3 bases, the J end lost 6 bases, and 8 bases lay between the germline ends. In germline, CDR1 is MDHEN, CDR2 SYDVKM. The CDR3 consists of 12 residues. The CDR3 here is CASSFGESEAFF. CDR3 coding DNA: TGTGCCAGCAGTTTTGGGGAGTCTGAAGCTTTCTTT.

This clone has more than one count but fewer than ten. This chain joins TRBV7-3 and TRBJ1-4; possibly TRBD1 for D (6 bases). Germline-derived CDR1 and CDR2 are SGHTA and FQGTGA. V was shortened by 4 bases and J by 5 bases, with 8 bases between the two germline ends. The CDR3 totals 13 residues. The DNA for the CDR3 is TGTGCCAGCAGCTCCGGACAGAATGAAAAACTGTTTTTT. Protein sequence: CASSSGQNEKLFF.

The chain is built from TRBV5-4 and TRBJ2-5; TRBD2 matches at 11 bases. CDR1 is SGHNT and CDR2 is YYREEE in the germline V gene (reference sequence). Unmatched junction bases numbered 0, after V lost 0 bases and J lost 2 bases. The CDR3 contains 15 residues. This CDR3 is CASSLGLAGQETQYF. The DNA of the CDR3 is TGTGCCAGCAGCTTGGGACTAGCGGGACAAGAGACCCAGTACTTC.

This clone was observed a handful of times. V gene TRBV2 combines with J gene TRBJ2-1; D remains ambiguous. Germline V gives CDR1 SNHLY, CDR2 FYNNEI. Trimming pared 4 bases from V and 0 bases from J, leaving 10 bases between. The CDR3 contains 15 residues. In DNA form, the CDR3 reads TGTGCCAGCAGTGTTCTAGGTGCCTCCTACAATGAGCAGTTCTTC. It translates to CASSVLGASYNEQFF.